This is a list of T cell receptor beta chains from one sample in a study of blood T cells in healthy people across ages. From the 5' RACE reads, TCRdb called clonotypes with MiXCR, one entry per CDR3 protein. This repertoire shows roughly 1.9 million distinct CDR3 sequences, around 42% found once; its top ten account for roughly 24%. Sequencing input: blood. The source of these receptors is a human donor in good health. Each CDR3 is given with its conserved first and last residue. The D gene is left open where the match is weak. Size is omitted from some rows. Given values are once, few, many or a class for expanded clones.

J,V,D,size,DNA,CDR3
TRBJ2-3,TRBV5-1,.,.,TGCGCCAGCCACTCAAGTCCCGTGGTCACAGATACGCAGTATTTT,CASHSSPVVTDTQYF
TRBJ1-2,TRBV6-6,.,.,TGTGCCAGCAGTTATCGGGCTCCTCATGGCTACACCTTC,CASSYRAPHGYTF
TRBJ2-5,TRBV20-1,TRBD2,.,TGCAGTGCTCGGACCCCTAGCGGGCAGACCCAGTACTTC,CSARTPSGQTQYF
TRBJ2-5,TRBV9,TRBD2,.,TGTGCCAGCAGCGTAGGGCCCCTAGCGGGGGGGCTTAAAGAGACCCAGTACTTC,CASSVGPLAGGLKETQYF
TRBJ1-5,TRBV5-1,.,.,TGCGCCAGCAGCTTGGGGGGTACGAGCAGTCAGCCCCAGCATTTT,CASSLGGTSSQPQHF
TRBJ2-5,TRBV3-1,TRBD2,few,TGTGCCAGCAGCAGGGAAGCGGGGGCCCCTCACGGGACCCAGTACTTC,CASSREAGAPHGTQYF
TRBJ1-1,TRBV5-1,TRBD1,.,TGCGCCAGCAGCACTGGACAGGGTCAAACTGAAGCTTTCTTT,CASSTGQGQTEAFF
TRBJ2-4,TRBV6-6,.,.,TGTGCCAGCAGTTACACCGGACAGAATCTAGCCAAAAACATTCAGTACTTC,CASSYTGQNLAKNIQYF
TRBJ1-2,TRBV7-9,.,few,TGTGCCAGCAGCTCGAGCCAGACTGGGTATGGCTACACCTTC,CASSSSQTGYGYTF
TRBJ1-2,TRBV15,.,few,TGTGCCACCAGCAGGCCGTCAATGGGCGGCTACACCTTC,CATSRPSMGGYTF
TRBJ2-3,TRBV5-1,.,.,TGCGCCAGCAGGGACAGTTCATCGGGCAATCGGTCTCCGCAGTATTTT,CASRDSSSGNRSPQYF
TRBJ2-7,TRBV6-6,TRBD2,.,TGTGCCAGCAGTTGGGGGGGGGACCTCTACGAGCAGTACTTC,CASSWGGDLYEQYF
TRBJ1-3,TRBV11-2,TRBD1,.,TGTGCCAGCAGCTTAGACAGTGGACAGGTACTACGGAACACCATATATTTT,CASSLDSGQVLRNTIYF
TRBJ2-1,TRBV28,.,.,TGTGCCAGCAAACTCCTGCAGGGGAGGAATGAGCAGTTCTTC,CASKLLQGRNEQFF
TRBJ2-7,TRBV4-2,TRBD2,few,TGTGCCAGCAGCCCTTATAGACGGGGGACTACCTACGAGCAGTACTTC,CASSPYRRGTTYEQYF
TRBJ2-1,TRBV9,.,few,TGTGCCAGCAGCGTTCAAAACTACAATGAGCAGTTCTTC,CASSVQNYNEQFF
TRBJ2-5,TRBV20-1,TRBD1,.,TGCAGTGCTAGAGATGGGGTATGGGACAGGGGGGAGACCCAGTACTTC,CSARDGVWDRGETQYF
TRBJ2-5,TRBV7-2,.,few,TGTGCCAGCAGCCTCCGGACAGGACTACAAGAGACCCAGTACTTC,CASSLRTGLQETQYF
TRBJ2-4,TRBV4-1,.,.,TGCGCCAGCAGCCAAGTGTGGGGCCTAGCCAAAAACATTCAGTACTTC,CASSQVWGLAKNIQYF
TRBJ1-1,TRBV4-3,TRBD1,.,TGCGCCAGCAGCAGACAGGGGTTCTCTGACACTGAAGCTTTCTTT,CASSRQGFSDTEAFF
TRBJ2-4,TRBV28,.,.,TGTGCCAGCAGACCCCTTCGGGCTCGGGGAGGGTACTTC,CASRPLRARGGYF
TRBJ2-1,TRBV13,.,once,TGTGCCAGCAGCTGGGGGTATGGACAGTCCTACAATGAGCAGTTCTTC,CASSWGYGQSYNEQFF
TRBJ2-1,TRBV7-6,TRBD2,.,TGTGCCAGCAGCTTAACCCCGCCGCTTAGCGGGGGGGCTAAGGCCTACAATGGGCAGTTCTTC,CASSLTPPLSGGAKAYNGQFF
TRBJ1-2,TRBV20-1,.,once,TGCAGTGCTCCCCGGGCGGGCAGGGCTGGCTACACCTTC,CSAPRAGRAGYTF
TRBJ1-6,TRBV4-3,TRBD1,many,TGCGCCAGCAGCCATTCCGGGACAGGGAATTCACCCCTCCACTTT,CASSHSGTGNSPLHF
TRBJ2-7,TRBV6-1,.,.,TGTGCCAGCAGTCCTCTCAGGGCCGCGAACTACGAGCAGTACTTC,CASSPLRAANYEQYF
TRBJ2-1,TRBV15,.,few,TGTGCCACCAGCAGCGTCTCCGGGCTCAACCGAGACGAGCAGTTCTTC,CATSSVSGLNRDEQFF
TRBJ2-1,TRBV6-2/TRBV6-3,TRBD2,.,TGTGCCAGCAGTTACGAGCGGGGGGGTTGGAATGAGCAGTTCTTC,CASSYERGGWNEQFF
TRBJ1-2,TRBV10-1,.,.,TGCGCCAGCGGCAGACCAAACAATGGGAAGGGCTACACCTTC,CASGRPNNGKGYTF
TRBJ1-2,TRBV7-9,.,few,TGTGCCAGCAGCGCCGGGACCCTATATGGCTACACCTTC,CASSAGTLYGYTF
TRBJ1-2,TRBV6-6,.,.,TGTGCCAGCAGTTACTCTTCCGGGAGCGGTCTTGGTGGCTACACCTTC,CASSYSSGSGLGGYTF
TRBJ2-5,TRBV2,.,.,TGTGCCAGCAGTGAAGCGCCACAGAACCAAGAGACCCAGTACTTC,CASSEAPQNQETQYF
TRBJ2-7,TRBV6-1,TRBD1,.,TGTGCCAGCAGTGAACTAGGACAGGTGGGACCCTACGAGCAGTACTTC,CASSELGQVGPYEQYF
TRBJ2-3,TRBV10-3,.,.,TGTGCCATCGGGGCAGGGGACACGCAGTATTTT,CAIGAGDTQYF
TRBJ1-5,TRBV20-1,.,.,TGCAGTGCTAGAGATACCGGGACCTCGCTTTGGACCCAGCATTTT,CSARDTGTSLWTQHF
TRBJ1-1,TRBV25-1,.,once,TGTGCCAGCAGTGCATACGATGAAGCTTTCTTT,CASSAYDEAFF
TRBJ2-1,TRBV20-1,.,few,TGCAGTGCCAAAACCCTCGATGAGCAGTTCTTC,CSAKTLDEQFF
TRBJ2-5,TRBV6-5,.,many,TGTGCCAGCAGTTCCTTGACAGGCGAGGAGACCCAGTACTTC,CASSSLTGEETQYF
TRBJ2-2,TRBV4-1,TRBD1,.,TGCGCCAGCAGCCAACGGACAGGGGGCGGCACCGGGGAGCTGTTTTTT,CASSQRTGGGTGELFF
TRBJ2-7,TRBV2,TRBD2,few,TGTGCCTGGTTGGGGGGGGAAACCTACGAGCAGTACTTC,CAWLGGETYEQYF
TRBJ2-5,TRBV5-1,.,few,TGCGCCAGCTTCCGGGACACACAAGAGACCCAGTACTTC,CASFRDTQETQYF
TRBJ2-5,TRBV6-5,.,few,TGTGCCAGCAGTTACTTGAAAGGGGATCTTCTAAAGACCCAGTACTTC,CASSYLKGDLLKTQYF
TRBJ1-6,TRBV12-3/TRBV12-4,.,.,TGTGCCAGCAGTTGGACAGTGTCCGGAGATTCACCCCTCCACTTT,CASSWTVSGDSPLHF
TRBJ2-1,TRBV6-1,.,few,TGTGCCAGCAGTGTCTTCTACAATGAGCAGTTCTTC,CASSVFYNEQFF